Given below is one T cell receptor beta chain in context. The target antigen is unknown. The data stem from a study of cytomegalovirus exposure and HLA in healthy donors. Amplification used 60 Vbeta primers and 13 Jbeta primers. Profiled with immunoSEQ multiplex PCR; TCRdb holds only in-frame clones, not every one. Among under 200,000 clones listed, approximately 77% were seen once. Study-level findings and limits: Published work reported that the classifier diagnosed cytomegalovirus status with high specificity and sensitivity.

With 1 base removed from V and 1 base from J, the gap between germline ends came to 5 bases. The CDR3 runs to 13 residues. Germline lookup yields CDR1 SSHAT and CDR2 FNYEAQ (reference sequence). The receptor was derived from a man aged 45 to 65 in good health and CMV-seropositive. Sequencing was done on a sample of PBMCs. The V and J genes are TRBV7-7 and TRBJ2-7; D is undetermined. The CDR3 spells CASSLDRSYEQYF. The CDR3 DNA follows: TGTGCCAGCAGCTTAGACAGATCCTACGAGCAGTACTTC.